This T cell receptor beta chain derives from a study of blood T cell repertoires in COVID-19. Study background: Italy, Spain and the United States were the sources of the convalescent and acute COVID-19 samples. The cDNA or gDNA used as material had been derived from T cells, B-cell-depleted T cells, or PBMCs.

The authors' processing: Estimation of nucleated cell counts relied on the amplification of reference gene primers. Profiled with immunoSEQ multiplex PCR; TCRdb holds only in-frame clones, not every one. V and J calls and clone size are those listed in that table; D and trimming were worked out from the DNA. The table has 250,000 to 350,000 clones, more than 75% seen once. The CDR3 length is 17 residues. The material sequenced was peripheral blood. The V and J genes are TRBV21-1 and TRBJ1-6; the DNA was not compared with TRBD1, the D call given in the table. TRBV21-1 is classified as a pseudogene. This sequence originates from a woman younger than 45 who had recovered from COVID-19. Here the CDR3 DNA reads TGTGCCAGCAGCAAAGGAGGACAGGGTTCTTTAGGATCACCCCTCCACTTT. It specifies CASSKGGQGSLGSPLHF.